The clone carrying this T cell receptor (beta chain) was found a few times. This CDR3 region has 16 residues. J lost 0 bases, V lost 2 bases, and 5 bases had no gene match. Germline CDR1 and CDR2: LGHNA and YNFKEQ. cDNA synthesis used the whole RNA isolate, giving expressed TCRB sequences. The assay was immunoSEQ multiplex PCR, and TCRdb's table has in-frame clones only and misses some. The repertoire consists of some 330,000 clones, with 8% to 13% occurring once and the leading ten covering about 0.015%. The entry originates in a study of beta chain features in type 1 diabetes. Sample: naive CD4+ T cells from blood. The chain links TRBV4-2 to TRBJ1-1; TRBD1 agrees at 8 bases. This clonotype was obtained from a woman aged 25 to 39 in good health. CDR3 DNA: TGTGCCAGCAGCCAATCAGGGGGCTGGATGAACACTGAAGCTTTCTTT. Protein sequence: CASSQSGGWMNTEAFF.